This note documents a single TCR beta chain sequence. Its antigen is as yet unknown. The data derive from a study of human versus mouse CDR3 diversity and MHC coevolution. General study results and limits: Six MHC II alleles selected the human T cells. Humans had the largest estimated TCR beta repertoire, 1.5 million to 2 million clonotypes. On average, humans showed more CDR3 deletions and insertions than mice.

The germline V gene has CDR1 SGHRS and CDR2 YFSETQ. V was pared by 3 bases and J by 2 bases, with 9 bases of the junction left unmatched. The CDR3 contains 16 residues. The data were produced by immunoSEQ multiplex PCR, yet TCRdb's version contains in-frame clones alone and is incomplete. This sample has about 81,000 clones; about 94% occur once, and the top ten carry around 1.3%. The sequenced material came from naive CD4+ T cells from blood. Subset in this sample: CD45RO-negative CD62L-positive naive CD4 T cells. The chain joins TRBV5-1 to TRBJ1-1; TRBD1 matches 8 bases. The receptor's source is a person between 30 and 69 years old in good health. This CDR3 is CASSSGTGDRNTEAFF. The CDR3 nucleotides read TGCGCCAGCAGCTCCGGGACAGGTGATCGCAACACTGAAGCTTTCTTT.